The source of this T cell receptor beta chain is a study of blood T cell repertoires in COVID-19. The wider study: The United States, Italy and Spain supplied acute and convalescent COVID-19 samples.

CDR3 length: 14 amino acids. J was trimmed by 8 bases and V by 5 bases; bases with no gene match: 7. The germline V gene has CDR1 MNHEY and CDR2 SVGEGT. Per the study methods: Scientists estimated how many nucleated cells there were by amplifying reference gene primers. Profiled with immunoSEQ multiplex PCR; TCRdb holds only in-frame clones, not every one. V and J calls and clone size are copied from that table; D and trimming were computed from the DNA. The profile shows 110,000 to 150,000 clones, over 80% of them singletons. This receptor was identified in a human donor in a cohort sampled during active COVID-19. Sequencing was performed on peripheral blood. The chain combines TRBV6-2 or TRBV6-3 with TRBJ2-1; 9 bases are a match to TRBD2. The CDR3 bases are TGTGCCAGCAGTAGCGGGAGGCTCCCCTATGAGCAGTTCTTC. Its translation is CASSSGRLPYEQFF.